The entry below describes one T cell receptor (beta chain). The antigen this receptor binds is unknown. Base qualities are not provided; no much larger clone lies one nucleotide away. The sample belongs to a study of cytomegalovirus exposure and HLA in healthy donors (dated by TCRdb to about 2017). About the study as a whole: An earlier analysis of approximately 640 of the donors reported more than 250 Gb of sequence data and some 120 million unique TCR beta sequences from 150 million to 200 million T cells. In a later analysis, previously published TCR beta repertoires from fewer than 750 donors were re-analyzed and high-resolution HLA genotyping was added so that TCR occurrence patterns could be studied. To predict cytomegalovirus infection status, the study brought together high-throughput TCR immunosequencing, statistical association of individual TCRs with disease status, and machine learning. An earlier analysis of some 600 of the donors applied high-throughput TCR beta sequencing to assess whether each TCR beta V gene segment acted as functional or pseudogenic. An early release that covered roughly 600 HLA-typed donors contained about 300 gigabases of sequencing data and 80 million or so unique TCR sequences. Donor age, sex, ethnicity and CMV serostatus were compiled together with the repertoire data. Of the roughly 410 genotyped donors, 65% to 90% were placed in the genetic ancestry cluster associated with self-reported Caucasian donors. Both class I and class II loci were covered by HLA typing, at four-digit resolution. A later genetic analysis used genome-wide SNP genotypes for about 55% of the 666 donors, treating that subset as a discovery cohort. Every repertoire in the discovery cohort had been generated on one and the same sequencing platform. Typing coverage differed by locus: A, B, C, DRB1 and DQB1 were typed in roughly 620-630 donors, DQA1 in 500 to 550, DPA1 in 600 to 610, and DPB1 in approximately 450. Using immunosequencing, the study profiled T cell repertoires from approximately 700 subjects and related those repertoires to cytomegalovirus serostatus. Rather than drawing on any new phenotypic data, the later analysis identified candidate immune exposures from TCR beta sequences and the way those sequences occurred across donors. Four or five DR-DQ haplotypes were handled as single units for association and clustering because linkage in the cohort was strong. The study aimed to test whether cataloging public T cell receptors could reveal signatures of past pathogen exposure. A separate validation cohort of over a hundred different subjects was used in addition to the approximately 640-subject first cohort. Across 300 to 500 genotyped donors of the cohort, an average of approximately 240,000 unique TCR beta nucleotide sequences per donor were sequenced, and 15% to 20% of those sequences were non-productive.

In total, 600 or so healthy bone marrow donors made up the cohort. At the time of sampling, every cohort member was nominally healthy, though immune exposures that went unrecorded were likely present. The donor tested CMV seropositive and was one of the 289 seropositive cohort members. A peripheral blood sample was provided by each donor, and peripheral blood mononuclear cells were used for TCR beta sequencing. Genomic DNA extraction from the blood cell samples was performed with the Qiagen DNeasy Blood Extraction Kit. For CDR1 and CDR2, the germline V gene (reference sequence) lists SGHAT and FQDESV. Spanning cysteine to phenylalanine, the CDR3 consists of 15 amino acids. Left in the record is the CDR3 DNA by itself, 45 bases read in frame from the first base. V is pruned by 2 bases and J by 0 bases, leaving 3 bases of the junction without a gene match. Library preparation employed the immunoSEQ multiplex PCR assay. A mixture of 60 forward primers for TCR Vbeta segments and 13 reverse primers for TCR Jbeta segments was used in the multiplex PCR. The CDR3 region of rearranged TCR beta genes was amplified from genomic DNA with a multiplex PCR assay. The amplified TCR beta libraries were sequenced on the Illumina HiSeq System as 87-base-pair reads. Concerning the study's data processing: Across the 600 to 700 repertoires, a later analysis counted tens of millions of unique TCR beta chains, some 11 million of which were shared by at least two donors. Raw reads were error-corrected and collapsed into unique sequences with a nearest-neighbor algorithm that merged closely related sequences to remove PCR and sequencing errors. Alignment of CDR3 sequences to IMGT reference sequences was used to assign V, D and J gene segments. For a sequence to be retained, at least a six-nucleotide match to both a V gene segment and a J gene segment was required. A rearrangement counted as productive if the CDR3 had no stop codons and remained in frame with V and J, and every other rearrangement counted as non-productive. CDR3 was defined by IMGT convention, running from the second conserved V-encoded cysteine to the conserved J-encoded phenylalanine. The earlier analysis of 587 of the donors excluded sequences that lacked an unambiguous match to a single V gene segment. In an earlier analysis of about 590 of the donors, a V segment was called functional when productive rearrangements were above 56.7%, and segregating when the standard deviation between donors exceeded 5%. A statistical classification framework was built to diagnose cytomegalovirus status from the catalog of TCR beta chain sequences. A later analysis assigned V and J genes by comparing TCR nucleotide sequences with IMGT/GENE-DB human TR gene sequences. Using the TCRdist pipeline, a later analysis assigned CDR3 sequences along with most-parsimonious VDJ recombination scenarios. In a later analysis, every TCR beta chain was defined by the combination of its CDR3 amino acid sequence and its V-gene family, and reads without a unique V-gene family were dropped. In a later analysis, 450 to 600 highly shared, low-generation-probability nucleotide sequences were removed to address suspected cross-contamination and a sequencing artifact. In a later analysis, a clonal expansion index was calculated for each public chain from normalized within-repertoire ranks of inferred template counts. A later analysis computed generation probabilities with a VDJ recombination model fitted to out-of-frame rearrangements, and checked the results against IGoR. In a later analysis, hypergeometric tests were used to score TCR-TCR, TCR-HLA and TCR-CMV co-occurrence, with a repertoire-size bias correction applied to TCR pairs. False discovery rates were estimated in a later analysis by permuting HLA or CMV assignments 20 times. In a later analysis, co-occurring TCRs were grouped with DBSCAN, and TCRdist sequence similarity was added when clustering was performed within HLA-allele-positive subsets. Repertoires with fewer than 30,000 or more than 120,000 public chains were left out of co-occurrence clustering, as were five repertoires with anomalous nucleotide sharing. This immuneACCESS table, as held by TCRdb, lists in-frame sequences with V and J called but not all clones. Of the missing ones, under half trace to an unresolved V gene in checked studies; the others have no known cause. V, J and clone size are those of that table, while D and trimming were read from the DNA. The sample has approximately 110,000 clones on record, under 80% of them singletons. Jointly, the top ten make up approximately 13% of the sample.

Overall results and qualifications from the work: In this cohort, only TCR beta chains were sequenced, and detectable features were limited by the absence of alpha or paired-chain data. CMV serostatus was the only immune exposure information available for the cohort. The classifier was reported to diagnose cytomegalovirus status with high specificity and sensitivity in both the original and validation cohorts. Roughly uniform sequencing depth across donors was assumed in presence/absence analyses, although this assumption may not hold. Compared with equally common non-associated chains, HLA-associated TCR beta chains in a later analysis were more clonally expanded and had lower generation probabilities. In the study, roughly 160 TCR beta chains were listed as associated with cytomegalovirus. Because HLA typing was unavailable for some donors at each locus, only the typed subset was used in association tests. In an earlier analysis of some 640 of the donors, most TCR beta V segments were observed in productive rearrangements about 90% or about 30% of the time, broadly matching IMGT annotations. In a later genetic analysis, a missense DCLRE1C variant was associated with V-gene and J-gene trimming of TCR beta chains, and the association was replicated in an independent cohort. Three of the identified cytomegalovirus-associated TCR beta chains were confirmed in vitro to be specific for cytomegalovirus antigens. When HLA alleles, especially DR and DQ, strongly co-occurred, attributing TCR associations to individual alleles was difficult. According to a later genetic analysis, donors in an Asian-associated ancestry cluster had fewer N-insertions in productive TCRs than the approximately 650-donor mean. Most TCR sequences were observed very rarely across donors, whereas some public TCRs were present in many individuals. According to a later analysis, most CMV-associated TCR beta chains appeared to be HLA-restricted, and the HLA associations seemed to be driven largely by CMV exposure. A group of highly shared sequence variants was considered likely to be a technical artifact of the sequencing pipeline. A further reported finding was that TCR beta sequences accurately predicted the HLA-A and HLA-B alleles for most subjects in the first cohort. Seventeen rarely observed V segments, including chromosome 9 orphons, were excluded from the earlier analysis of several hundred of the donors because counts were too low. The authors suggested that the approach could potentially be generalized to other disease states and immunological phenotypes. Several of the top co-occurrence clusters appeared to be linked to parvovirus B19, influenza, CMV and Epstein-Barr virus, according to a later analysis. A later analysis associated about 17,000 TCR beta sequences with specific HLA alleles at a false discovery rate of 0.05. Linkage disequilibrium might explain the correlated functional status among segregating V segments, but an unknown experimental factor could not be ruled out. According to a later analysis, TCR association rates differed among HLA loci, with DRB1 alleles showing the most associated TCRs and HLA-C alleles showing the fewest. Some IMGT-functional V segments, including TRBV6-2 and TRBV6-3, could not be told apart with the 87-base-pair reads, so those segments were excluded.

The TCR sequence derives from a woman aged 55-75 years in good health and CMV-seropositive. The chain joins TRBV11-1 to TRBJ2-7, with 8 middle bases fitting TRBD2. Sequencing was done on a sample of PBMCs. At the DNA level, the sequence is TGTGCCAGCAGCTTAATAGCGGGAAGCTCCTACGAGCAGTACTTC. Its protein product is CASSLIAGSSYEQYF.